This TCR beta chain was found in a study of long-term antiretroviral therapy in people with HIV. Study-level results: Whereas controls had wider CDR3 length ranges, HIV repertoires had narrower ones. Subsequent to ART, diversity was augmented yet persisted below that of transplant donor controls. Sampling of blood ran from about 2004 to 2018, and older ART regimens were possibly in use.

Concerning this clone itself: Antigen specificity is unknown.

This CDR3 has 14 amino acids. V lost 2 bases to trimming and J lost 7 bases; unmatched junction nucleotides: 7. Germline loops: CDR1 SGHRS, CDR2 YFSETQ. The assay, immunoSEQ v3.0, was run at survey level. For every sample, sequencing targeted roughly 40,000-55,000 T-cell genomes. TCRdb's table, derived via immunoSEQ multiplex PCR, lists solely in-frame clones and lacks some. The sample holds approximately 24,000 clones, 70% to 90% seen once. This sequence was found in a man aged 30 to 39 with HIV. Specimen: unsorted PBMCs, collected almost 4.6 years after starting antiretroviral therapy. The chain carries TRBV5-1 and TRBJ2-7; 9 bases fit TRBD1. The CDR3 sequence is CASSLGQGRLEQYF. The CDR3 bases are TGCGCCAGCAGCTTAGGACAGGGGCGGTTAGAGCAGTACTTC.